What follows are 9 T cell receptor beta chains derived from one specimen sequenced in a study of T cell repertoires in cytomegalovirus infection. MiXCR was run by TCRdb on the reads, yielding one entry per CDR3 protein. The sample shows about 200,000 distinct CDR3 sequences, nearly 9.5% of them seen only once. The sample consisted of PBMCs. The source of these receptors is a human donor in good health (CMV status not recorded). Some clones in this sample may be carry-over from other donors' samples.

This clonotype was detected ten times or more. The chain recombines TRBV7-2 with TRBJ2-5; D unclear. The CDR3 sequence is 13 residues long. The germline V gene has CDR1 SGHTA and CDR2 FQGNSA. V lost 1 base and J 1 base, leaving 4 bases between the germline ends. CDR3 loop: CASSLETQETQYF. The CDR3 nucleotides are TGTGCCAGCAGCTTAGAGACCCAAGAGACCCAGTACTTC. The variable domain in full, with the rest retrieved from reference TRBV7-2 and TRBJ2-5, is GAGVSQSPSNKVTEKGKDVELRCDPISGHTALYWYRQSLGQGLEFLIYFQGNSAPDKSGLPSDRFSAERTGGSVSTLTIQRTQQEDSAVYLCASSLETQETQYFGPGTRLLVL.

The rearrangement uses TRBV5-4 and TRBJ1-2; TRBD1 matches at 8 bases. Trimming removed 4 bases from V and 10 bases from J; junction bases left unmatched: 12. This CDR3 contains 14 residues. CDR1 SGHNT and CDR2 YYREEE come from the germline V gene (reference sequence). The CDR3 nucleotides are TGTGCCAGCAGCCTGAGACAGGGGCGAGTGGACTACACCTTC. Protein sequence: CASSLRQGRVDYTF.

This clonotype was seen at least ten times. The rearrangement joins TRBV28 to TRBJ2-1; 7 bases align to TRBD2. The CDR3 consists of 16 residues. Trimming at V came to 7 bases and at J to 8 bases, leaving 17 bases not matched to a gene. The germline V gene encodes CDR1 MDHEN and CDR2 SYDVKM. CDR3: CASIQTGGLRTYEQFF. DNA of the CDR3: TGTGCCAGCATTCAAACTGGGGGACTACGTACGTATGAGCAGTTCTTC.

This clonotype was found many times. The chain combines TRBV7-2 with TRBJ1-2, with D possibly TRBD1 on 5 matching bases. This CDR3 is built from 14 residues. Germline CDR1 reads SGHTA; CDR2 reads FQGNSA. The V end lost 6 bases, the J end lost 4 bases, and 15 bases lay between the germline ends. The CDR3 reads CASRGTGTTYGYTF. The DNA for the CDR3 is TGTGCCAGCAGAGGCACCGGGACTACCTATGGCTACACCTTC.

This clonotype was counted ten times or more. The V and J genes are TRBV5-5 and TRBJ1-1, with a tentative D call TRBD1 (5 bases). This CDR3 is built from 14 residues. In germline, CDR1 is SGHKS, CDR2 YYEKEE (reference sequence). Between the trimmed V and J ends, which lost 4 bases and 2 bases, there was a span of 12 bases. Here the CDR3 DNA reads TGTGCCAGCAGCGTGGACACCCACAACACTGAAGCTTTCTTT. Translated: CASSVDTHNTEAFF. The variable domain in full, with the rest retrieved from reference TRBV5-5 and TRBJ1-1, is DAGVTQSPTHLIKTRGQQVTLRCSPISGHKSVSWYQQVLGQGPQFIFQYYEKEERGRGNFPDRFSARQFPNYSSELNVNALLLGDSALYLCASSVDTHNTEAFFGQGTRLTVV.

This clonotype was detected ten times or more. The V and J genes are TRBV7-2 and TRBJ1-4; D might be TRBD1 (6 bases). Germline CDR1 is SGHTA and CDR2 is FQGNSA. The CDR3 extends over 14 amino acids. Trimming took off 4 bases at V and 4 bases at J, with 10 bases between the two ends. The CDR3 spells CASSWTVSNEKLFF. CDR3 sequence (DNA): TGTGCCAGCAGCTGGACAGTTAGTAATGAAAAACTGTTTTTT. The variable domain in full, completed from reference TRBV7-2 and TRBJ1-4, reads GAGVSQSPSNKVTEKGKDVELRCDPISGHTALYWYRQSLGQGLEFLIYFQGNSAPDKSGLPSDRFSAERTGGSVSTLTIQRTQQEDSAVYLCASSWTVSNEKLFFGSGTQLSVL.

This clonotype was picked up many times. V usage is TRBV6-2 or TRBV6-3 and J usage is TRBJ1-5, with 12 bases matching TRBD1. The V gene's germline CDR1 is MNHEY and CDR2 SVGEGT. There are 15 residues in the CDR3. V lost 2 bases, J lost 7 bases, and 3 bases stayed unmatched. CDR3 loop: CASSYTGQGAQPQHF. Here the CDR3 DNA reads TGTGCCAGCAGTTACACGGGACAGGGGGCACAGCCCCAGCATTTT.

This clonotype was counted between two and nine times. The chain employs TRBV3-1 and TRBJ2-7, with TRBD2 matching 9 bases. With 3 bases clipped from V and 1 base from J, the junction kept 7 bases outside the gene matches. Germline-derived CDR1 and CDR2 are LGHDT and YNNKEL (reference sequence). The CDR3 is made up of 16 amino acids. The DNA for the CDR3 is TGTGCCAGCAGCCAGGCGACTAGCGGATCTTCCTACGAGCAGTACTTC. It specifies CASSQATSGSSYEQYF.

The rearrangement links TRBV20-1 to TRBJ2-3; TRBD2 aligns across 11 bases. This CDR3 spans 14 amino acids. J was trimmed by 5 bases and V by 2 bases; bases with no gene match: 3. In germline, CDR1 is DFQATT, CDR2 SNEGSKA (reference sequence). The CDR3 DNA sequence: TGCAGTGCTAGAATAGCGGGAGGGTTAGATACGCAGTATTTT. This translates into CSARIAGGLDTQYF.